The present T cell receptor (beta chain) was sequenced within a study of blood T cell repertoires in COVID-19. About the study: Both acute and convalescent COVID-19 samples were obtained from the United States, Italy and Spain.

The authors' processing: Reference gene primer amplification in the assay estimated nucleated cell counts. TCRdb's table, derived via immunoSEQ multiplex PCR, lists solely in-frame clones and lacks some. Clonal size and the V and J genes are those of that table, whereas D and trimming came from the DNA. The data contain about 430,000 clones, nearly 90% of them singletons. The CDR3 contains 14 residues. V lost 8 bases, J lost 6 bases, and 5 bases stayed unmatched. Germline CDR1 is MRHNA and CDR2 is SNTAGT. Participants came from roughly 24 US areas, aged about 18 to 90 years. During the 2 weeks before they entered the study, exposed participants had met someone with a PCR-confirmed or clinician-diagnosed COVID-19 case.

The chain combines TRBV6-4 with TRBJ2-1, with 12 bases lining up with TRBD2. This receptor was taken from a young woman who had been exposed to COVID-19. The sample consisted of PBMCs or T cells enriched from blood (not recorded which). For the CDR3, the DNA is TGTGCCAGCCGAGGACTAGCGGGATCCAATGAGCAGTTCTTC. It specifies CASRGLAGSNEQFF.